This T cell receptor (beta chain) was retrieved from a study of blood T cell repertoires in COVID-19. Overall study context: T cells, B-cell-depleted T cells, or PBMCs provided the cDNA or gDNA that served as material.

The participants were between about 18 and 90 years old and came from under 25 US areas. Cohort assignment relied on participant-reported clinical history. From germline, CDR1 is KGHSH and CDR2 LQKENI. This CDR3 has 13 amino acids. V was clipped by 3 bases and J by 9 bases; unmatched bases: 6. Original processing methods: Amplification from reference gene primers served as the basis for estimated nucleated cell counts. Clones were sequenced by immunoSEQ multiplex PCR, and TCRdb holds only the in-frame ones, with some missing. The V and J calls and clone size were taken over from that table, and D and trimming were inferred from the DNA. The repertoire holds some 300,000 clones, around 90% seen once, with 3.5% to 4.5% in the top ten.

The sequence came from a woman between 18 and 29 years old with acute COVID-19. The specimen was PBMCs or T cells enriched from blood (not recorded which). The chain combines TRBV18 with TRBJ2-7; 9 bases are shared with TRBD1. CDR3 amino acids: CASSPDRGPWQYF. In nucleotides, the CDR3 is TGTGCCAGCTCACCGGACAGGGGTCCTTGGCAGTACTTC.